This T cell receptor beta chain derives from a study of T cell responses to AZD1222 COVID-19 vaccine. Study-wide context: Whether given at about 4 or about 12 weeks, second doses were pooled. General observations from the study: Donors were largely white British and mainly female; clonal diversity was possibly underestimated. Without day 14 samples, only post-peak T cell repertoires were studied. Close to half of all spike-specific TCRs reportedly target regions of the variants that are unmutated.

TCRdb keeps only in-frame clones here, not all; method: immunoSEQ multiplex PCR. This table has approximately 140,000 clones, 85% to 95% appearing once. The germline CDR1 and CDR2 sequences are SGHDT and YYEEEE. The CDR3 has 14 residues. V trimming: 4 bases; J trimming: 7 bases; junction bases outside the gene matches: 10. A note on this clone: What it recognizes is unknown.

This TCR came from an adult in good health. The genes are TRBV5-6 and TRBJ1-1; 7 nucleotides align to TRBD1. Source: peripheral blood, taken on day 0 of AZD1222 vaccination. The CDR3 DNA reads TGTGCCAGCAGCCGAACAGGGGTGGGGGGTGAAGCTTTCTTT. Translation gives CASSRTGVGGEAFF.